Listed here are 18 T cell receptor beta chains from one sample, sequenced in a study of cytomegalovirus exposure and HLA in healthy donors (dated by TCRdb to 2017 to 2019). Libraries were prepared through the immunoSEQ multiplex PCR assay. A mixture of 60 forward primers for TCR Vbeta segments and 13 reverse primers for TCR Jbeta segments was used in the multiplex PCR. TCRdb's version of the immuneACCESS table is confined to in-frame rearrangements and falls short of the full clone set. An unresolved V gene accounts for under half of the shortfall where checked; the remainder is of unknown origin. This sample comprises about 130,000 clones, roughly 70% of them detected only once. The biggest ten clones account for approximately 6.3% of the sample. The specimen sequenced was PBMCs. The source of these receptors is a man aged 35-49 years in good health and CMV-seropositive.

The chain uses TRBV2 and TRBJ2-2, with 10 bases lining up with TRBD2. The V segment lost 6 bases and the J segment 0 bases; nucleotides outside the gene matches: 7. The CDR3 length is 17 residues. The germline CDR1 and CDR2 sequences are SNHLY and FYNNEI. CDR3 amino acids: CASSRASGGANTGELFF. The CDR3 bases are TGTGCCAGCAGCCGGGCTAGCGGGGGCGCGAACACCGGGGAGCTGTTTTTT. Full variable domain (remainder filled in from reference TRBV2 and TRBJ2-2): EPEVTQTPSHQVTQMGQEVILRCVPISNHLYFYWYRQILGQKVEFLVSFYNNEISEKSEIFDDQFSVERPDGSNFTLKIRSTKLEDSAMYFCASSRASGGANTGELFFGEGSRLTVL.

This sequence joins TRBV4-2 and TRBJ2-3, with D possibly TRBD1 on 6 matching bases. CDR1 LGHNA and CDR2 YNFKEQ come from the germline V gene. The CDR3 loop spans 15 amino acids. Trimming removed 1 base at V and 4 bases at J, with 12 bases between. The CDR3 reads CASSQAGGEADTQYF. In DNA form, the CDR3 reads TGTGCCAGCAGCCAAGCTGGGGGCGAAGCAGATACGCAGTATTTT.

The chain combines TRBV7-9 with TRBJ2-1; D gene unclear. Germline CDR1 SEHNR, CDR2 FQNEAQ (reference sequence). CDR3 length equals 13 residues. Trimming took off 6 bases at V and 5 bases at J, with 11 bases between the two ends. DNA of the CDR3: TGTGCCAGCAGATCCGGGTATAACAATGAGCAGTTCTTC. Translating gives CASRSGYNNEQFF.

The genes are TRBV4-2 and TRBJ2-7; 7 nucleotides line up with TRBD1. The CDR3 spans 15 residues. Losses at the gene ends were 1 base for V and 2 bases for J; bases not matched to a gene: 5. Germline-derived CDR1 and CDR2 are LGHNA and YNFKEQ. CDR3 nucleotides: TGTGCCAGCAGCCAAGGAGGGACAGCAGCCTACGAGCAGTACTTC. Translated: CASSQGGTAAYEQYF.

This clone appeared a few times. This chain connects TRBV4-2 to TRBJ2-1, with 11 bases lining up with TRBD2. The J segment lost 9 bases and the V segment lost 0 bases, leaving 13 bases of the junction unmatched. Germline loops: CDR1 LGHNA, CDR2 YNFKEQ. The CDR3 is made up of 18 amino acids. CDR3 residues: CASSQDQLAGVLVGEQFF. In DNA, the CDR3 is TGTGCCAGCAGCCAAGATCAACTAGCGGGAGTTTTGGTCGGTGAGCAGTTCTTC.

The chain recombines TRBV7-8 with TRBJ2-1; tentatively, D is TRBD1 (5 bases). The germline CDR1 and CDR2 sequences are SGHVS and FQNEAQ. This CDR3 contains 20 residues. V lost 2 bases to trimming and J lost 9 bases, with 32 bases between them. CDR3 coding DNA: TGTGCCAGCAGCTTAATCCCGGGCAGGGCAGATGGAGTCCAAGGTGTTGAGCAGTTCTTC. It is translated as CASSLIPGRADGVQGVEQFF.

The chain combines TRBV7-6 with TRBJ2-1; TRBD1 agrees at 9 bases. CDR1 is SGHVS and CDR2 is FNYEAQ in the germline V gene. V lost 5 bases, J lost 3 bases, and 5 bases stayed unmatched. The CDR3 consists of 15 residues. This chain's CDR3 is CASSSRDRDYNEQFF. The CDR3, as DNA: TGTGCCAGCAGCAGCCGGGACAGGGACTACAATGAGCAGTTCTTC.

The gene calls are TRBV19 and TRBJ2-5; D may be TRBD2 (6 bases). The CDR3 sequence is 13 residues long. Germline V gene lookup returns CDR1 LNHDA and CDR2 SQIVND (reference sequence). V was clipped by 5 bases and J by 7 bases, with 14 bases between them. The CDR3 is CASSPLKGGTQYF. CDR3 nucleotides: TGTGCCAGTAGTCCCCTGAAGGGAGGGACCCAGTACTTC.

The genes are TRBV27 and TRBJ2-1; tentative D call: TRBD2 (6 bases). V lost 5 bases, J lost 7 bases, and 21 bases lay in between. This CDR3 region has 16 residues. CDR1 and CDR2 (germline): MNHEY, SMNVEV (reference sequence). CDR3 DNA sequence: TGTGCCAGCAGTCCCTGGGATATTCATGGGGGGAATGAGCAGTTCTTC. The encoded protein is CASSPWDIHGGNEQFF.

The DNA of the CDR3 is TGCGCCAGCAGAAGGGGTGACACTGAAGCTTTCTTT. Translation gives CASRRGDTEAFF. V gene TRBV4-1 combines with J gene TRBJ1-1; D perhaps matches TRBD1 (5 bases). Germline loops: CDR1 MGHRA, CDR2 YSYEKL. The CDR3 sequence is 12 residues long. V gave up 6 bases and J gave up 3 bases, with 8 bases separating them.

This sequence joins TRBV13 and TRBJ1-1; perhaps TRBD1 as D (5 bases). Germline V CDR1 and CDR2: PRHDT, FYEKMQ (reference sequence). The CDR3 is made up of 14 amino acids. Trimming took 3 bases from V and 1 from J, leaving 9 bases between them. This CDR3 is CASSFLQENTEAFF. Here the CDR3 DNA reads TGTGCCAGCAGCTTTTTACAGGAGAACACTGAAGCTTTCTTT.

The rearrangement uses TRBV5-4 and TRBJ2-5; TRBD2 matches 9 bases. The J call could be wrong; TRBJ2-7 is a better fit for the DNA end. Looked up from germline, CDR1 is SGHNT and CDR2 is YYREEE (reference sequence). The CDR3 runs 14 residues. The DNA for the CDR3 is TGTGCCAGCTCTTTAGCGGGGGTTCTATACGAGCAGTACTTC. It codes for CASSLAGVLYEQYF.

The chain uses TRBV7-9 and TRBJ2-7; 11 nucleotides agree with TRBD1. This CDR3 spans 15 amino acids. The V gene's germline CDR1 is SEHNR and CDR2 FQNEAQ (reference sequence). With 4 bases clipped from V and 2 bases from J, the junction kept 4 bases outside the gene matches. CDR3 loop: CASSSSDRGPYEQYF. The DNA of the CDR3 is TGTGCCAGCAGCTCGTCGGACAGGGGGCCCTACGAGCAGTACTTC.

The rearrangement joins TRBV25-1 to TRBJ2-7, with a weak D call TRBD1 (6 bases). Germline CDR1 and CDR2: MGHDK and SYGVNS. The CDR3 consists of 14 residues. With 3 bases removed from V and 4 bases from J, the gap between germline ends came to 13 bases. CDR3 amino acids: CASSEQGYPYEQYF. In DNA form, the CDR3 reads TGTGCCAGCAGTGAGCAGGGGTACCCTTACGAGCAGTACTTC.

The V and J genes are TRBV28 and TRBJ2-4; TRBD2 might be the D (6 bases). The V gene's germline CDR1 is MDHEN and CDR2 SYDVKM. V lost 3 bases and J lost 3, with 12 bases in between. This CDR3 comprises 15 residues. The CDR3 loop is CASSLGGAGKNIQYF. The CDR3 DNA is TGTGCCAGCAGTTTGGGGGGTGCGGGCAAAAACATTCAGTACTTC.

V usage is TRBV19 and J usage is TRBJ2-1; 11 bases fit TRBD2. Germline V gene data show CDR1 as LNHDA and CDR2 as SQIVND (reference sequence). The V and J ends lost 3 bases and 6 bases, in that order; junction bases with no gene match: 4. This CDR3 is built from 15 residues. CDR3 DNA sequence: TGTGCCAGTAGTATCCTAGCGGGAGGAGGCAATGAGCAGTTCTTC. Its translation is CASSILAGGGNEQFF.

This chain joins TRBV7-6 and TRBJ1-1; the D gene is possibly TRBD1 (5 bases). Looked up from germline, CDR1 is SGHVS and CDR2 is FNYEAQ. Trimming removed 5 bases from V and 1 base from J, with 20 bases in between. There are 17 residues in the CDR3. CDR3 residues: CASSVRPTGDTNTEAFF. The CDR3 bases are TGTGCCAGCAGCGTCCGCCCGACGGGGGATACGAACACTGAAGCTTTCTTT.

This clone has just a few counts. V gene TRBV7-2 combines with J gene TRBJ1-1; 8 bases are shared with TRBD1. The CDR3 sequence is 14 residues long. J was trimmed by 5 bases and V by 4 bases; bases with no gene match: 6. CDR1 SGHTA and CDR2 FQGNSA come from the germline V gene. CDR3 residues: CASSSDREKTEAFF. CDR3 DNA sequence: TGTGCCAGCAGCTCGGACAGGGAGAAAACTGAAGCTTTCTTT.